This TCR beta chain was profiled in a study of graft-versus-host responses after intestinal transplantation. Study overall: All recipients were given anti-thymocyte globulin induction, and tacrolimus and steroids were then administered for around three years. General observations from the study: Subjects displaying graft-donor T cell macrochimerism possessed elevated graft-versus-host to host-versus-graft clonal ratios inside allografts.

Germline V lookup: CDR1 KGHSH, CDR2 LQKENI. V was pared by 0 bases and J by 3 bases, with 6 bases of the junction left unmatched. The CDR3 loop spans 16 amino acids. TCRdb's copy holds only in-frame clones and misses some; the assay was immunoSEQ multiplex PCR. This table has 60,000 to 65,000 clones, 85% to 95% appearing once. Comments on this clone: The antigen is unknown.

The sequence derives from a human donor who was the organ donor for an intestinal transplant. The specimen comprised unstimulated CD8+ T cells sorted from spleen or lymph node cells, sampled before transplant. The V gene is TRBV18, the J gene TRBJ2-7; TRBD2 matches at 9 bases. The DNA of the CDR3 is TGTGCCAGCTCACCACCGTTGGGACTAGCTGACTACGAGCAGTACTTC. Its protein is CASSPPLGLADYEQYF.